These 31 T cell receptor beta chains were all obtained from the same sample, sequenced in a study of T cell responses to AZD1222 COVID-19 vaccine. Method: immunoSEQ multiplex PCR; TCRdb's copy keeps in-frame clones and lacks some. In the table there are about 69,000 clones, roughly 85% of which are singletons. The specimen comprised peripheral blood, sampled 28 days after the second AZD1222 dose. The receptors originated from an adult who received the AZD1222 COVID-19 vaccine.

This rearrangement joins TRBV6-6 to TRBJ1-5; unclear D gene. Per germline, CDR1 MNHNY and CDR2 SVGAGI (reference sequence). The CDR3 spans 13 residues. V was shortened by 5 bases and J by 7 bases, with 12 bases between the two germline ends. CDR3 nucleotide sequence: TGTGCCAGCAGTCCTATCGTGTCACAGCCCCAGCATTTT. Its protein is CASSPIVSQPQHF.

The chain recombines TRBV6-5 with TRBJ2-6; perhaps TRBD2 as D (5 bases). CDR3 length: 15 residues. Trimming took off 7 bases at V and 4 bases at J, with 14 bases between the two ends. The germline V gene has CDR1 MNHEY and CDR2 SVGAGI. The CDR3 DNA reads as TGTGCCAGCACTAGCTCACGGCCGGGGGCCAACGTCCTGACTTTC. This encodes CASTSSRPGANVLTF.

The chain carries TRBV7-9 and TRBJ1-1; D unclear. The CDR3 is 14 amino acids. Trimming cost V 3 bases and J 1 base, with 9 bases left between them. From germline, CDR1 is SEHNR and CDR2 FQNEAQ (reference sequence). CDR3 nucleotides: TGTGCCAGCAGCTTCTCTCCCAGGAACACTGAAGCTTTCTTT. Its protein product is CASSFSPRNTEAFF.

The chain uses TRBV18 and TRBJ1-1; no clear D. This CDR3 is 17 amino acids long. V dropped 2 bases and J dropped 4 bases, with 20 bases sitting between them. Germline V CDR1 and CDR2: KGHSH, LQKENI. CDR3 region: CASSPNLRTAEGTEAFF. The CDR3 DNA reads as TGTGCCAGCTCACCAAATCTTCGGACGGCTGAGGGCACTGAAGCTTTCTTT.

CDR3 coding DNA: TGTGCCAGCAGTTACAATGGAGGCTATGGCTACACCTTC. Translation: CASSYNGGYGYTF. This chain joins TRBV27 and TRBJ1-2; D remains unclear. Germline V gene data show CDR1 as MNHEY and CDR2 as SMNVEV (reference sequence). Trimming removed 4 bases at V and 4 bases at J, with 10 bases between. There are 13 residues in the CDR3.

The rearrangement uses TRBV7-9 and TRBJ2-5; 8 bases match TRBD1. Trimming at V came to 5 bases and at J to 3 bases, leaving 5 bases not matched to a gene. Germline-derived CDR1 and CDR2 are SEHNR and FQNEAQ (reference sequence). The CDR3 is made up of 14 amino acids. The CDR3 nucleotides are TGTGCCAGCAGCCGGGACAGGTTGGAAGAGACCCAGTACTTC. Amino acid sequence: CASSRDRLEETQYF.

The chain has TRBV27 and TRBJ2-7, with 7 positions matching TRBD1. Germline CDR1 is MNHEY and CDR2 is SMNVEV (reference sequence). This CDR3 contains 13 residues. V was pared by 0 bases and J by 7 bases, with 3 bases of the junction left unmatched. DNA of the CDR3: TGTGCCAGCAGTTTATCACAGGGACAGGAGCAGTACTTC. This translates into CASSLSQGQEQYF.

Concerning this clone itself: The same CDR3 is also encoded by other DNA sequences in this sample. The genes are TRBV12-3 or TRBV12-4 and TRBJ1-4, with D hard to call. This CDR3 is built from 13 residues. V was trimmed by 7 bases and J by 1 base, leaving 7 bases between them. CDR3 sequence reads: CASKGQTNEKLFF. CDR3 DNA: TGTGCCAGCAAAGGGCAAACTAATGAAAAACTGTTTTTT.

The CDR3 coding sequence is TGTGCCAGCAGCTCGTCCTCAGGATACGGGGCTGAAGCTTTCTTT. It yields the protein CASSSSSGYGAEAFF. The chain recombines TRBV7-3 with TRBJ1-1; D is ambiguous. Germline V gene sequence: CDR1 SGHTA, CDR2 FQGTGA. The V and J ends lost 4 bases and 6 bases respectively, with 18 bases between them. The CDR3 is 15 residues long.

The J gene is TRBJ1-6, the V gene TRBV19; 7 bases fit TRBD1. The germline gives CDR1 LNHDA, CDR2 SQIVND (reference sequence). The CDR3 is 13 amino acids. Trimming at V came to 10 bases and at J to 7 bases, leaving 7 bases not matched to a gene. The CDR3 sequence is CATTDRFNSPLHF. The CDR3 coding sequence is TGTGCCACCACGGACAGGTTCAATTCACCCCTCCACTTT.

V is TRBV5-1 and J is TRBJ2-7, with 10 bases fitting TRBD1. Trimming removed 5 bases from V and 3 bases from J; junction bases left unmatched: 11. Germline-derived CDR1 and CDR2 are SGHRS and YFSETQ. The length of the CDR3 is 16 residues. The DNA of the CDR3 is TGCGCCAGCAGATTAACGCCGGGACAGGGGTACTACGAGCAGTACTTC. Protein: CASRLTPGQGYYEQYF.

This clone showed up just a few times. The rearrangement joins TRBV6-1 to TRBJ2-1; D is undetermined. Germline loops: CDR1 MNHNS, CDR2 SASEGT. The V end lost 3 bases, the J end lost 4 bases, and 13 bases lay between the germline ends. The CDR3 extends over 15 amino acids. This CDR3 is CASSDSMAEYNEQFF. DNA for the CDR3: TGTGCCAGCAGTGATAGTATGGCAGAATACAATGAGCAGTTCTTC.

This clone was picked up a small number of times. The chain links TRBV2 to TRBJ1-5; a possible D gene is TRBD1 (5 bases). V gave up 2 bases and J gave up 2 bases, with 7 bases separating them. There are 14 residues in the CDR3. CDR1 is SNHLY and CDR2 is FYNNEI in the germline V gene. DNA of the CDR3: TGTGCCAGCAGTGAATGGGACGGCAATCAGCCCCAGCATTTT. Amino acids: CASSEWDGNQPQHF.

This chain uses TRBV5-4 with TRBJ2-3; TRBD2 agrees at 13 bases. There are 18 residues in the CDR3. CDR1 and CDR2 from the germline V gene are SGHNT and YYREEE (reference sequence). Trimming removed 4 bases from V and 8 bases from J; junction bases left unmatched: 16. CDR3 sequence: CASSRPLSGTSGISTQYF. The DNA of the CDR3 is TGTGCCAGCAGCCGGCCCTTGTCCGGGACTAGCGGGATCAGTACGCAGTATTTT.

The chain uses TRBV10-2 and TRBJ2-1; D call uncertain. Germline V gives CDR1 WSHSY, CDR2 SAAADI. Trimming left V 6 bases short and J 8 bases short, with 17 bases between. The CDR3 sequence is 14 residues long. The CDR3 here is CASSAHDPLDEQFF. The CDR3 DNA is TGCGCCAGCAGCGCACACGACCCCCTCGATGAGCAGTTCTTC.

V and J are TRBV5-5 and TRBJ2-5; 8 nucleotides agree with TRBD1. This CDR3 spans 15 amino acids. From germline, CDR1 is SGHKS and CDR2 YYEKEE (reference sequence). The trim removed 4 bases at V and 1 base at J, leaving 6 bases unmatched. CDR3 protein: CASSPQTGVQETQYF. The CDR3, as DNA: TGTGCCAGCAGCCCCCAGACAGGGGTCCAAGAGACCCAGTACTTC.

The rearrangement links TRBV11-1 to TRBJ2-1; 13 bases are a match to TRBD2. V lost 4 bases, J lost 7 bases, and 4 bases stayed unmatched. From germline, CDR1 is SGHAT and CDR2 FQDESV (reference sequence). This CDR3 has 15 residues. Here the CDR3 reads CASSSGLAGRNEQFF. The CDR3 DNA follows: TGTGCCAGCAGCTCGGGACTAGCGGGAAGGAATGAGCAGTTCTTC. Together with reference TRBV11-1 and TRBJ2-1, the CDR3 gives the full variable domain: EAEVAQSPRYKITEKSQAVAFWCDPISGHATLYWYRQILGQGPELLVQFQDESVVDDSQLPKDRFSAERLKGVDSTLKIQPAELGDSAMYLCASSSGLAGRNEQFFGPGTRLTVL.

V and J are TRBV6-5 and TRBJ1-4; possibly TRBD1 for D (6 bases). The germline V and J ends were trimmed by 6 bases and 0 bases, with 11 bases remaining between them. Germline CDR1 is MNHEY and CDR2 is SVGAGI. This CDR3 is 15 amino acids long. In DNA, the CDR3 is TGTGCCAGCAGGTTGACAGGCTCAACTAATGAAAAACTGTTTTTT. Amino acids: CASRLTGSTNEKLFF.

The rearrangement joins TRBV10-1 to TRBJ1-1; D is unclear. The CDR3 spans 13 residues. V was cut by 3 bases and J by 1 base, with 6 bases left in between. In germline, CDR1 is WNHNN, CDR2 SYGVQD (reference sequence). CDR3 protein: CASSDAWNTEAFF. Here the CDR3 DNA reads TGCGCCAGCAGTGATGCTTGGAACACTGAAGCTTTCTTT.

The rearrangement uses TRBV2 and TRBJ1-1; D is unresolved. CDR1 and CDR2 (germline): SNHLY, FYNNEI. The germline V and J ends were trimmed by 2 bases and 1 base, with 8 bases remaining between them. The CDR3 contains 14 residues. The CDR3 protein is CASSERQRNTEAFF. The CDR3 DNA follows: TGTGCCAGCAGTGAACGCCAGCGGAACACTGAAGCTTTCTTT.

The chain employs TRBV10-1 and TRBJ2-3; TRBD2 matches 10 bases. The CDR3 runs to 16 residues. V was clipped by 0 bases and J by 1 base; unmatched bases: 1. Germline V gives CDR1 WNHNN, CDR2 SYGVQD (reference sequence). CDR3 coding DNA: TGCGCCAGCAGTGAGTCTCTAGCGGGGGGCACAGATACGCAGTATTTT. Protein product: CASSESLAGGTDTQYF.

The CDR3 DNA follows: TGTGCCAGCAGTGAAGGAGCGGGGAACACCGGGGAGCTGTTTTTT. Translation: CASSEGAGNTGELFF. This rearrangement joins TRBV2 to TRBJ2-2, with a possible D match to TRBD2 (6 bases). V lost 1 base to trimming and J lost 1 base, with 7 bases between them. Germline V gives CDR1 SNHLY, CDR2 FYNNEI. The CDR3 is 15 residues long. The whole variable domain, filled in from reference TRBV2 and TRBJ2-2, reads EPEVTQTPSHQVTQMGQEVILRCVPISNHLYFYWYRQILGQKVEFLVSFYNNEISEKSEIFDDQFSVERPDGSNFTLKIRSTKLEDSAMYFCASSEGAGNTGELFFGEGSRLTVL.

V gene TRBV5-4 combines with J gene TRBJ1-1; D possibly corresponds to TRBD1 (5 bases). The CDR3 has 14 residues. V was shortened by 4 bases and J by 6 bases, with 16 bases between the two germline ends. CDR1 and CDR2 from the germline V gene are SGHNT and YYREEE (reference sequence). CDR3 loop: CASSTTSGRAEAFF. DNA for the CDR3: TGTGCCAGCAGCACTACCTCGGGGCGCGCTGAAGCTTTCTTT.

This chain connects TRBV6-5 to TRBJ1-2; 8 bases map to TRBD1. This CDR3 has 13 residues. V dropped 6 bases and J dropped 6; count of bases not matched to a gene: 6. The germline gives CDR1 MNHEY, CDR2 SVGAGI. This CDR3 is CASSQTGAHGYTF. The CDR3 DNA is TGTGCCAGCAGCCAGACAGGGGCCCATGGCTACACCTTC.

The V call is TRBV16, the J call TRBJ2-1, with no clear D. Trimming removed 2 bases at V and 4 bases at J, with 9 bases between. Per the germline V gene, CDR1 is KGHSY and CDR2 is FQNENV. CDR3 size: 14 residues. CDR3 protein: CASSQPYSYNEQFF. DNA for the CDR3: TGTGCCAGCAGCCAACCTTACAGTTACAATGAGCAGTTCTTC.

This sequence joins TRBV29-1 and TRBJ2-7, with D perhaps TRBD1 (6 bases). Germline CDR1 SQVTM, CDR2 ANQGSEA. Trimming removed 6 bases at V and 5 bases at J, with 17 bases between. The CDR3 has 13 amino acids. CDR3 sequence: CSVTGGFKNEQYF. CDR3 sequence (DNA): TGCAGCGTGACAGGCGGGTTTAAAAACGAGCAGTACTTC.

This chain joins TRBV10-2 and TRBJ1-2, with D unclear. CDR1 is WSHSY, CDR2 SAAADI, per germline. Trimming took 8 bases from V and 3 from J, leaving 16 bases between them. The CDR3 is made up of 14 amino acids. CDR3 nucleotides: TGCGCCAGCCTGCCAGAACCGAAATACTATGGCTACACCTTC. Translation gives CASLPEPKYYGYTF.

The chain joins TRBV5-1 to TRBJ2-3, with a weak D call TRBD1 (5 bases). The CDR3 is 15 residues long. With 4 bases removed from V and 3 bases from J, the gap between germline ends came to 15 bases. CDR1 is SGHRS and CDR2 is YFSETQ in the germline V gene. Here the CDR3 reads CASSRDSLGTDTQYF. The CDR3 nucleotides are TGCGCCAGCAGCCGAGACAGTCTAGGGACAGATACGCAGTATTTT.

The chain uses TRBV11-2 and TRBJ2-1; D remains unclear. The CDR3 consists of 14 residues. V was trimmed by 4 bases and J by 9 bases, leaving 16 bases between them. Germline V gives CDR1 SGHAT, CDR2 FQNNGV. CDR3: CASSSPSVGPEQFF. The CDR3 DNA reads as TGTGCCAGCAGCTCTCCGTCCGTGGGCCCTGAGCAGTTCTTC.

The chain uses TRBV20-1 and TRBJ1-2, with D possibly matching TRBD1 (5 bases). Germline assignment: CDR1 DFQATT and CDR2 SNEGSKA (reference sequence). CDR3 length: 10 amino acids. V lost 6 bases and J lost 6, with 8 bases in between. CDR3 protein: CSAQGHGYTF. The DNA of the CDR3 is TGCAGTGCCCAGGGCCATGGCTACACCTTC.

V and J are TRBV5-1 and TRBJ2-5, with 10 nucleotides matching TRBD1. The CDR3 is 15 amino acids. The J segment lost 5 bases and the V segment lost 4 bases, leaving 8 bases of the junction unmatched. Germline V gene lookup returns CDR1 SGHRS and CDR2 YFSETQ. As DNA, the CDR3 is TGCGCCAGCAGCGGGGGGACAGGGGATGAGGAGACCCAGTACTTC. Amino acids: CASSGGTGDEETQYF.